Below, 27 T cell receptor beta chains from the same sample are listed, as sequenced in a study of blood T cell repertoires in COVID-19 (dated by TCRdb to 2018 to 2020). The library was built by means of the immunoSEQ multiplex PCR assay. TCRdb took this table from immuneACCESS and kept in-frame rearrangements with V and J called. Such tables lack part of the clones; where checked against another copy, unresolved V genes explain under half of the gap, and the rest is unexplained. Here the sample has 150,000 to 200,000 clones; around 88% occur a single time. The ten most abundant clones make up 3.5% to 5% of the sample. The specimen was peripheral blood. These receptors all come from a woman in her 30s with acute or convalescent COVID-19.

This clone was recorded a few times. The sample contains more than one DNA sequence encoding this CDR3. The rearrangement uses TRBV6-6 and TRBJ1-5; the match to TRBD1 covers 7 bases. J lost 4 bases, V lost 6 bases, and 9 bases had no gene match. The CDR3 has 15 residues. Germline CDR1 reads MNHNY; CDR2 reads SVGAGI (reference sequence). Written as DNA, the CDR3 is TGTGCCAGCAGGGGCCGGGACAGAGATAATCAGCCCCAGCATTTT. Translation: CASRGRDRDNQPQHF.

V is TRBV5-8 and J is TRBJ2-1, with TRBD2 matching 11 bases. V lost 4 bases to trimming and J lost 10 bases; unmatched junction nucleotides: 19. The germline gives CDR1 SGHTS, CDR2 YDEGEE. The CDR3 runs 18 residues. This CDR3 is CASSMLPVAGGLHREQFF. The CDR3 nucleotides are TGTGCCAGCAGCATGCTTCCCGTAGCGGGAGGGCTACATCGCGAGCAGTTCTTC.

The CDR3 region has the DNA TGTGCCAGCAGTTTACGTCAGCCCCAGCATTTT. Its protein is CASSLRQPQHF. J is TRBJ1-5 and V is TRBV28, with D unclear. The V end lost 2 bases, the J end lost 6 bases, and 2 bases lay between the germline ends. Per the germline V gene, CDR1 is MDHEN and CDR2 is SYDVKM. The CDR3 extends over 11 amino acids.

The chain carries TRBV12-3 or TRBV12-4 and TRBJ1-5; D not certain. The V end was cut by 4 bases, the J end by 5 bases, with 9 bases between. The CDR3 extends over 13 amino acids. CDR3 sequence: CASSSPLHQPQHF. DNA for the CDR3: TGTGCCAGCAGTTCCCCCCTTCATCAGCCCCAGCATTTT.

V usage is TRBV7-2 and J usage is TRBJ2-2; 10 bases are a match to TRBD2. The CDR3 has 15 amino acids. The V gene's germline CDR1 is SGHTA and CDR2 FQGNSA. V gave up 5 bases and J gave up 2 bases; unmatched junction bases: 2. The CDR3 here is CASSRTSGNTGELFF. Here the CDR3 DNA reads TGTGCCAGCAGCCGGACTAGCGGTAACACCGGGGAGCTGTTTTTT.

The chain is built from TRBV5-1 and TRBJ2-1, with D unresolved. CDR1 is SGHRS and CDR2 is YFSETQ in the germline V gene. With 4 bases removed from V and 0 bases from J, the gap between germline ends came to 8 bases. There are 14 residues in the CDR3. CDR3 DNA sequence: TGCGCCAGCAGCCCTCTTAGCTCCTACAATGAGCAGTTCTTC. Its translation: CASSPLSSYNEQFF.

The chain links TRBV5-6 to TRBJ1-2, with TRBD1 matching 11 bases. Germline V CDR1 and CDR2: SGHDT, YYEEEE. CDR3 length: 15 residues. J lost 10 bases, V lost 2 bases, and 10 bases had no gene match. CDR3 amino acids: CASSFGQGQGVYYTF. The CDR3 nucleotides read TGTGCCAGCAGCTTCGGTCAGGGACAGGGGGTCTACTACACCTTC.

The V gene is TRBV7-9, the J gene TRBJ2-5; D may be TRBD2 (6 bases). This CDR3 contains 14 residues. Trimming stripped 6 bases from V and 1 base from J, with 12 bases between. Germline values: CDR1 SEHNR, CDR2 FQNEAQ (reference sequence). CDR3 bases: TGTGCCAGCAGTACGGAGGGGCGCCAAGAGACCCAGTACTTC. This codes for CASSTEGRQETQYF.

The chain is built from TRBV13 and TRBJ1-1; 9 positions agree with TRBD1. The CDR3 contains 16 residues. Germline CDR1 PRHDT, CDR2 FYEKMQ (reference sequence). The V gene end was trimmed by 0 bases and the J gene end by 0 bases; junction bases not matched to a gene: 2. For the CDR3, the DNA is TGTGCCAGCAGCTTAGGGGACAGGGGAATGAACACTGAAGCTTTCTTT. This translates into CASSLGDRGMNTEAFF.

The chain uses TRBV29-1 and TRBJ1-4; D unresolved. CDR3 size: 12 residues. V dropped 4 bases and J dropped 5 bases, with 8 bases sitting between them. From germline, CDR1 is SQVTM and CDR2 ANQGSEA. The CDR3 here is CSVGLWNEKLFF. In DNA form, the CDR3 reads TGCAGCGTTGGGCTCTGGAATGAAAAACTGTTTTTT.

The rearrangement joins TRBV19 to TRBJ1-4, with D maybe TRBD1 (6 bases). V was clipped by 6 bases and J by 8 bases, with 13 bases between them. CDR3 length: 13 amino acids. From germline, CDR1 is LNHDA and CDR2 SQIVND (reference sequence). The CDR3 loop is CASSGGRGEKLFF. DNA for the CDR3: TGTGCCAGTAGCGGGGGGCGCGGAGAAAAACTGTTTTTT.

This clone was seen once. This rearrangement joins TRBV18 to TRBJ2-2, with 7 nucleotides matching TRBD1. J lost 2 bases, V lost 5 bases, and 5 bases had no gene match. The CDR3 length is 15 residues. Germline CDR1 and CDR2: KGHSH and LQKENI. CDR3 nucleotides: TGTGCCAGCTCAGCCTCAGGGGGAAACACCGGGGAGCTGTTTTTT. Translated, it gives CASSASGGNTGELFF.

This CDR3 reads CATTGGLEETQYF. The CDR3 nucleotides read TGTGCCACCACAGGGGGCTTGGAAGAGACCCAGTACTTC. The chain recombines TRBV2 with TRBJ2-5; 9 bases agree with TRBD1. Germline V lookup: CDR1 SNHLY, CDR2 FYNNEI. The CDR3 consists of 13 residues. With V trimmed by 10 bases and J by 3 bases, 6 bases remained unmatched.

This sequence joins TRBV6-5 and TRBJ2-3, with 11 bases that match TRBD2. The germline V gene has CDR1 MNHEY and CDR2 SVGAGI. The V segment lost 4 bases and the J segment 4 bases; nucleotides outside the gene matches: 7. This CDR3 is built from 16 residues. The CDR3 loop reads CASSSRVAGGADTQYF. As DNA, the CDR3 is TGTGCCAGCAGTTCAAGGGTAGCGGGAGGGGCAGATACGCAGTATTTT.

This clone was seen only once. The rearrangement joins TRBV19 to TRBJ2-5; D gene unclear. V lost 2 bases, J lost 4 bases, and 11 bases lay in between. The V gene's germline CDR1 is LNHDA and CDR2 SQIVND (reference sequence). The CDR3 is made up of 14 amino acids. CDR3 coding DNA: TGTGCCAGTAGTATACGAGCTAACCCAGAGACCCAGTACTTC. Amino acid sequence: CASSIRANPETQYF.

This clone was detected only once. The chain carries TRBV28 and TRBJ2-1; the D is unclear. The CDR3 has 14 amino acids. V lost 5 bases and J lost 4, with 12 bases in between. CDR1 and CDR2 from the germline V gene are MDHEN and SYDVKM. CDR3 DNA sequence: TGTGCCAGCAGTCCCCCGGCCGGGTACAATGAGCAGTTCTTC. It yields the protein CASSPPAGYNEQFF. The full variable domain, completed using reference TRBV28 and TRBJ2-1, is DVKVTQSSRYLVKRTGEKVFLECVQDMDHENMFWYRQDPGLGLRLIYFSYDVKMKEKGDIPEGYSVSREKKERFSLILESASTNQTSMYLCASSPPAGYNEQFFGPGTRLTVL.

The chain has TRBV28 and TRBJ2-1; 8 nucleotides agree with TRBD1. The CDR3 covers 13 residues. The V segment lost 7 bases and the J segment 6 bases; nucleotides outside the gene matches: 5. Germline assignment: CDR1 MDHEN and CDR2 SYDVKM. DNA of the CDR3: TGTGCCAGCACTAGGACAGGGTCCAATGAGCAGTTCTTC. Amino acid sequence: CASTRTGSNEQFF.

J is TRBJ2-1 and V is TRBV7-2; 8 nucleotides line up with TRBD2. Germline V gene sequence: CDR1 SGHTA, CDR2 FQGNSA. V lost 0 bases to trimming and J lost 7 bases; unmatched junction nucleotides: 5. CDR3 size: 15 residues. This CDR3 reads CASSLAVAGGNEQFF. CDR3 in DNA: TGTGCCAGCAGCTTAGCCGTCGCGGGAGGTAATGAGCAGTTCTTC.

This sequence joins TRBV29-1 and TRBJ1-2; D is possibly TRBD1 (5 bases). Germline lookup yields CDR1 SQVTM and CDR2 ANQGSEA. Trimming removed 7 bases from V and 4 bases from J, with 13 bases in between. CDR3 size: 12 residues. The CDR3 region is CSDEGLGYGYTF. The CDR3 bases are TGCAGCGATGAGGGGCTCGGCTATGGCTACACCTTC.

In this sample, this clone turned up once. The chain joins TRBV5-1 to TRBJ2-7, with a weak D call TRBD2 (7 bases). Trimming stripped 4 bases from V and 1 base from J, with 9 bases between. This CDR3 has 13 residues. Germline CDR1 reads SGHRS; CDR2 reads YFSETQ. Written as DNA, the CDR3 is TGCGCCAGCAGCGAGGGGGGGTCCTACGAGCAGTACTTC. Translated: CASSEGGSYEQYF.

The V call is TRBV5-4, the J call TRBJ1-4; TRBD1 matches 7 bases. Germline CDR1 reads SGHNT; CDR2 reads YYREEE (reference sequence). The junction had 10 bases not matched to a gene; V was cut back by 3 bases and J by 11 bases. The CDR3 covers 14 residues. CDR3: CASSYSPDRHKLFF. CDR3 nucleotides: TGTGCCAGCAGCTATTCCCCGGACAGGCATAAACTGTTTTTT.

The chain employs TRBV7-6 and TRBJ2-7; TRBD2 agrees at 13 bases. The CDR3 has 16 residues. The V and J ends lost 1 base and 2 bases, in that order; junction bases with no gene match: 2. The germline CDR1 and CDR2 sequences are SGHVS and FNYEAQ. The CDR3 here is CASSLGTSGGTYEQYF. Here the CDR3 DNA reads TGTGCCAGCAGCTTAGGGACTAGCGGGGGTACCTACGAGCAGTACTTC.

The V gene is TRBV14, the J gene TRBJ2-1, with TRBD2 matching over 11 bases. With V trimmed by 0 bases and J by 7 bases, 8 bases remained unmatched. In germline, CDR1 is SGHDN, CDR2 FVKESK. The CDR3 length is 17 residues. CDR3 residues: CASSQDALAGALNEQFF. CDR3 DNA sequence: TGTGCCAGCAGCCAAGATGCACTAGCGGGAGCGTTGAATGAGCAGTTCTTC.

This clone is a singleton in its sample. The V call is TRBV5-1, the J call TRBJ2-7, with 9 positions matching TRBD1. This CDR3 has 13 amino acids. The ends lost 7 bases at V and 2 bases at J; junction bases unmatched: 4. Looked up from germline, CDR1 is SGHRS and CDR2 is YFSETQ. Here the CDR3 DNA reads TGCGCCAGCCGGGGGACAGGGACCTACGAGCAGTACTTC. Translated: CASRGTGTYEQYF.

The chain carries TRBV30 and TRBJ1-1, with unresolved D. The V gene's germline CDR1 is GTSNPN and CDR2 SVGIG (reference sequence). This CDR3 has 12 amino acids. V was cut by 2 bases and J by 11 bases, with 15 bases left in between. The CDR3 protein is CAWSWRGFPAFF. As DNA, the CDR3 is TGTGCCTGGAGTTGGCGCGGTTTCCCTGCTTTCTTT. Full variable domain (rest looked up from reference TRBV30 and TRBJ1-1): SQTIHQWPATLVQPVGSPLSLECTVEGTSNPNLYWYRQAAGRGLQLLFYSVGIGQISSEVPQNLSASRPQDRQFILSSKKLLLSDSGFYLCAWSWRGFPAFFGQGTRLTVV.

CDR3 nucleotides: TGTGCCAGCAGCCAAGATCCCGGGAGAGGAAACACCATATATTTT. Translation gives CASSQDPGRGNTIYF. The rearrangement joins TRBV14 to TRBJ1-3, with no clear D. Deletions cut 0 bases from V and 4 bases from J, with 10 bases between. This CDR3 has 15 residues. CDR1 and CDR2 from the germline V gene are SGHDN and FVKESK.

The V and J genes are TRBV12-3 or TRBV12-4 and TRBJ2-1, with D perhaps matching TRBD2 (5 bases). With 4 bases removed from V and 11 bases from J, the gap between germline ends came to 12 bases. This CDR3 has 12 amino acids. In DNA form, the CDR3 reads TGTGCCAGCAGTTCGATTACTAGAAAGCAGTTCTTC. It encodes CASSSITRKQFF.